Below, one T cell receptor beta chain is given with its context. Its specificity is not known. The data were obtained in a study of early T cells in non-severe SARS-CoV-2 infection. On the study more broadly: The authors sequenced bulk RNA from unsorted whole blood, leaving chains unpaired. Findings and caveats of the study: VDJdb matching skewed toward anti-spike CD8 responses, missing private and CD4 specificities.

The germline CDR1 and CDR2 sequences are MNHNS and SASEGT. The J segment lost 4 bases and the V segment lost 4 bases, leaving 12 bases of the junction unmatched. The CDR3 runs to 16 residues. The TCR library protocol attached unique molecular identifiers to the individual cDNA molecules. MiXCR, run by TCRdb on the 5' RACE reads, gives a single entry per CDR3 protein. The sample records approximately 57,000 distinct CDR3 sequences, around 12% being singletons. This chain joins TRBV6-1 and TRBJ1-2; the match to TRBD1 covers 7 bases. The specimen was whole blood. The TCR sequence derives from an adult who was a healthcare worker with PCR-confirmed SARS-CoV-2 infection or an uninfected control (not recorded which). The CDR3 loop reads CASSGGTAPGSYGYTF. DNA for the CDR3: TGTGCCAGCAGTGGCGGGACAGCTCCGGGTAGCTATGGCTACACCTTC.